This T cell receptor (beta chain) stems from a study of blood T cells in healthy people across ages. Whole-study findings and limits: Higher diversity, along with more naive CD4+ cells, distinguished long-lived donors from aged donors.

Collection of around 10 milliliters of peripheral blood was performed for each donor. Per sample, at least 6 micrograms of total RNA were extracted. For the second PCR, which ran for about 7 to 11 cycles, a sample-barcoded 5' primer and a J-beta primer mix were used. TCRdb used MiXCR to reprocess the 5' RACE reads, holding one entry per CDR3 protein. Among about 2 million distinct CDR3 sequences listed, around half were seen once. This clonotype came up a few times. The antigen is not known. The sample consisted of blood. The sequence came from a woman aged 40 to 49 in good health.

The CDR3 sequence is CSARDQQGAGYEQFF. In DNA, the CDR3 is TGCAGTGCTAGAGATCAACAGGGGGCGGGCTATGAGCAGTTCTTC. This chain joins TRBV20-1 and TRBJ2-1; 9 bases agree with TRBD1. Germline trimming cut 0 bases from V and 8 bases from J; bases unmatched to any gene: 8. Germline CDR1 reads DFQATT; CDR2 reads SNEGSKA (reference sequence). This CDR3 spans 15 amino acids.